A selection of T cell receptor beta chains follows, all from one sample in a study of control samples from healthy donors and cancer patients. Sequenced by immunoSEQ multiplex PCR; TCRdb stores in-frame clones only, minus some. Among roughly 130,000 clones listed, just under 95% were seen once. Sequenced sample: blood. The source is a man aged 30-40 years in good health. The CDR3 runs from the conserved cysteine through the conserved F or W. Fields, in order: CDR3 DNA, CDR3 protein, V gene, D gene, J gene. The D gene is left open where the match is weak.

DNA: TGTGCCAGCAGTGAACTGGGCGGGATCAGAAAGACCCAGTACTTC
CDR3: CASSELGGIRKTQYF
V: TRBV2
D: -
J: TRBJ2-5

DNA: TGTGCCACCAGCAGAGGCCAGGGGGCTCACTATGGCTACACCTTC
CDR3: CATSRGQGAHYGYTF
V: TRBV15
D: TRBD1
J: TRBJ1-2

DNA: TGCGCCAGCAGCCGCCTACCACAAGAGACCCAGTACTTC
CDR3: CASSRLPQETQYF
V: TRBV4-1
D: -
J: TRBJ2-5

DNA: TGTGCCAGCAGCCTCCGGGAGACTAACTATGGCTACACCTTC
CDR3: CASSLRETNYGYTF
V: TRBV3-1/TRBV3-2
D: -
J: TRBJ1-2

DNA: TGTGCCAGCAGCCCGCTTCATCAGCCCCAGCATTTT
CDR3: CASSPLHQPQHF
V: TRBV6-2/TRBV6-3
D: -
J: TRBJ1-5

DNA: TGTGCCTGGCGCAATGCGGGACAGGGTGCCGAGCAGTACTTC
CDR3: CAWRNAGQGAEQYF
V: TRBV30
D: TRBD1
J: TRBJ2-7

DNA: TGTGCCAGCTCACCACCCCCGGGGCTACCTGGCAGGTTTAACACCGGGGAGCTGTTTTTT
CDR3: CASSPPPGLPGRFNTGELFF
V: TRBV18
D: -
J: TRBJ2-2

DNA: TGTGCCAGCAGCTTCCTCGGCGGCACAGATACGCAGTATTTT
CDR3: CASSFLGGTDTQYF
V: TRBV7-9
D: -
J: TRBJ2-3

DNA: TGTGCCTGGAGTCAAGAGAGCTCTGGCGGGGGCTACACCTTC
CDR3: CAWSQESSGGGYTF
V: TRBV30
D: -
J: TRBJ1-2

DNA: TGTGCCAGCAAGACCCCAGCGGGGTCTGAAAAACTGTTTTTT
CDR3: CASKTPAGSEKLFF
V: TRBV6-5
D: -
J: TRBJ1-4